The following is a T cell receptor beta chain sequence with its context. TCRdb's table, derived via immunoSEQ multiplex PCR, lists solely in-frame clones and lacks some. The data show over 1.5 million clones, 95% to 99% seen once. The data are from a study of shared clonotypes between healthy human individuals. The CDR3 length is 16 residues. Per germline, CDR1 SEHNR and CDR2 FQNEAQ (reference sequence). V was clipped by 3 bases and J by 2 bases, with 17 bases between them. The V call is TRBV7-9, the J call TRBJ2-7, with a possible D match to TRBD2 (6 bases). The source of this sequence is a man aged 30 to 45 in good health. The specimen sequenced was naive CD4+ T cells sorted from blood. Regarding subset: CD45RA+ positively selected. CDR3 loop: CASSFESGRLTYEQYF. Here the CDR3 DNA reads TGTGCCAGCAGCTTCGAGTCGGGGAGGCTTACCTACGAGCAGTACTTC.